This T cell receptor (beta chain) was profiled in a study of T cell responses to AZD1222 COVID-19 vaccine. Study results and caveats: Females made up more of the donors, who were largely white British, and clonal diversity may have come out too low. After the peak T cell response, and only then, were repertoires sampled.

Sequenced by immunoSEQ multiplex PCR; TCRdb stores in-frame clones only, minus some. The sample records tens of thousands of clones, 89% being singletons. The germline V gene has CDR1 MNHEY and CDR2 SVGAGI. CDR3 length equals 15 residues. Trimming took 6 bases from V and 0 from J; bases not matched to a gene: 7. Turning to this clone: As yet, its antigen is unknown.

V gene TRBV6-5 combines with J gene TRBJ2-7; 8 positions match TRBD2. This clonotype originated in an adult in good health. This sample comprised peripheral blood, obtained on day 0 of AZD1222 vaccination. The CDR3 DNA is TGTGCCAGCAGCGACAGACTAGCGCCCTCCTACGAGCAGTACTTC. Protein: CASSDRLAPSYEQYF.